This TCR beta chain was recorded in a study of blood T cell repertoires in COVID-19. In the study's own analysis: Amplification from reference gene primers served as the basis for estimated nucleated cell counts. Profiling relied on immunoSEQ multiplex PCR, and the TCRdb table lists in-frame clones only, not all of them. V and J calls plus clone size are reproduced from that table; the DNA served to infer D and trimming. The sample yields some 190,000 clones, about 70% seen once. The V gene's germline CDR1 is SGHTA and CDR2 FQGNSA. This CDR3 comprises 17 residues. V dropped 1 base and J dropped 3; count of bases not matched to a gene: 7.

Sequencing was carried out using peripheral blood. The rearrangement joins TRBV7-2 to TRBJ2-1; 9 bases fit TRBD2. The clonotype originates from a woman aged 50 to 60 with active or convalescent COVID-19. The CDR3 here is CASSLGVRAGGYNEQFF. In nucleotides, the CDR3 is TGTGCCAGCAGCTTAGGAGTGCGAGCGGGGGGCTACAATGAGCAGTTCTTC.